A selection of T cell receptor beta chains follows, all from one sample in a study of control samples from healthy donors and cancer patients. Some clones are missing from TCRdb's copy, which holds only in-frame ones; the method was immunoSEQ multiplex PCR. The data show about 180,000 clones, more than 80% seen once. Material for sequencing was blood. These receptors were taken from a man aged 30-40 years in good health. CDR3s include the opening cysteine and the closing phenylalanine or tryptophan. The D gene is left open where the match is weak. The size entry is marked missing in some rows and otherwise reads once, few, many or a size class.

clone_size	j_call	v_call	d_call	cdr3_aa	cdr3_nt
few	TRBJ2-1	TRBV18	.	CASSPPRQAYNEQFF	TGTGCCAGCTCACCACCGAGACAGGCATACAATGAGCAGTTCTTC
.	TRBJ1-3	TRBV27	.	CASSFLGPGNTIYF	TGTGCCAGCAGTTTCCTGGGGCCTGGAAACACCATATATTTT
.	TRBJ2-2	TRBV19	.	CAREHGDPTGELFF	TGTGCCAGGGAACACGGGGACCCCACCGGGGAGCTGTTTTTT
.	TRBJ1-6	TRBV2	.	CASKVDGANSPLHF	TGTGCCAGCAAGGTGGACGGGGCCAATTCACCCCTCCACTTT
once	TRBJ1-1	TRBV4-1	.	CASSQRRTESNTEAFF	TGCGCCAGCAGCCAGAGGAGGACAGAGTCGAACACTGAAGCTTTCTTT
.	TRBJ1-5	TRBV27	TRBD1	CASSLSGTGGRGQPQHF	TGTGCCAGCAGTTTATCCGGGACAGGGGGCAGGGGTCAGCCCCAGCATTTT
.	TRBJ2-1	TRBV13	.	CASSPSLGGSSYNEQFF	TGTGCCAGCAGCCCCTCCCTGGGGGGAAGCTCCTACAATGAGCAGTTCTTC
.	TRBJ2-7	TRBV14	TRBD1	CASSGTEYEQYF	TGTGCCAGCAGCGGGACAGAATACGAGCAGTACTTC
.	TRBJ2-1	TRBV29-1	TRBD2	CSAGGTSGTTYYNEQFF	TGCAGCGCTGGAGGGACTAGCGGGACTACCTACTACAATGAGCAGTTCTTC
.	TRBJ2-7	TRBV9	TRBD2	CASSVDTSGAYEQYF	TGTGCCAGCAGCGTAGATACTAGCGGAGCTTACGAGCAGTACTTC
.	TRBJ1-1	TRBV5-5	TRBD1	CASSIRGVLNTEAFF	TGTGCCAGCAGCATCAGGGGGGTTTTGAACACTGAAGCTTTCTTT
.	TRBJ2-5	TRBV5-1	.	CASSLEGHSGGETQYF	TGCGCCAGCAGCTTGGAGGGGCACAGTGGTGGAGAGACCCAGTACTTC
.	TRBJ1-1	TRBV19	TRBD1	CASSIPTGVNTEAFF	TGTGCCAGTAGTATCCCGACAGGGGTGAACACTGAAGCTTTCTTT
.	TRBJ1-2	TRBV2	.	CASRQGRINYGYTF	TGTGCCAGCAGACAGGGACGGATCAACTATGGCTACACCTTC
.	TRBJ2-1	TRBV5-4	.	CASRTDSDGNEQFF	TGTGCCAGCAGGACGGACAGCGACGGGAATGAGCAGTTCTTC
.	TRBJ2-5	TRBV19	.	CASSQSGFAQETQYF	TGTGCCAGTAGTCAGAGCGGGTTTGCCCAAGAGACCCAGTACTTC
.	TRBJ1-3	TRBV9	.	CASSVGTVPGNTIYF	TGTGCCAGCAGCGTCGGGACGGTCCCTGGAAACACCATATATTTT
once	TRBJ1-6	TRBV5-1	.	CASRPAQLIDNSPLHF	TGCGCCAGCAGGCCGGCCCAGCTCATAGATAATTCACCCCTCCACTTT
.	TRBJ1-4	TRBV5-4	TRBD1	CASSSTGTGKEKLFF	TGTGCCAGCAGCTCAACCGGGACAGGGAAGGAAAAACTGTTTTTT
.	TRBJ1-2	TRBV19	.	CASADRLDGYTF	TGTGCCAGTGCCGACAGGTTGGATGGCTACACCTTC
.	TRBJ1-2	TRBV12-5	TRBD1	CASGLGQGYGYTF	TGTGCTAGTGGTTTGGGACAGGGCTATGGCTACACCTTC
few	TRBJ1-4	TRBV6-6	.	CASSYWEGGDEKLFF	TGTGCCAGCAGTTACTGGGAGGGGGGGGATGAAAAACTGTTTTTT
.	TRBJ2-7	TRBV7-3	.	CASSLDGGVREQYF	TGTGCCAGCAGCTTAGACGGCGGGGTCAGGGAGCAGTACTTC
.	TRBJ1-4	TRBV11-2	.	CASSLDRREVFF	TGTGCCAGCAGCTTAGATCGGAGGGAGGTGTTTTTT
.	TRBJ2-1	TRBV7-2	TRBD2	CASNRRNRGDEQFF	TGTGCCAGCAATCGTCGCAACCGGGGGGATGAGCAGTTCTTC
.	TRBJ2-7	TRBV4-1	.	CASSPSWPAAYEQYF	TGCGCCAGCAGCCCTTCCTGGCCAGCAGCCTACGAGCAGTACTTC
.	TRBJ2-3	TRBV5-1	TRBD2	CASSLAAGGRATDTQYF	TGCGCCAGCAGCTTGGCCGCTGGCGGGAGGGCCACAGATACGCAGTATTTT
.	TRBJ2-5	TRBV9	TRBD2	CASSVSGGYGETQYF	TGTGCCAGCAGCGTAAGCGGGGGCTATGGGGAGACCCAGTACTTC
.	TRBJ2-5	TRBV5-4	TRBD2	CASSLFWGTSGEETQYF	TGTGCCAGCAGCTTGTTTTGGGGGACTAGCGGGGAGGAGACCCAGTACTTC
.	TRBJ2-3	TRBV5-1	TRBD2	CASSLAGGSTDTQYF	TGCGCCAGCAGCTTGGCGGGAGGGAGCACAGATACGCAGTATTTT
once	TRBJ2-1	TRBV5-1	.	CASSLGTSSYNEQFF	TGCGCCAGCAGCTTGGGTACCAGCTCCTACAATGAGCAGTTCTTC
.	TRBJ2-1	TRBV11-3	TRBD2	CASSLGLAGYYNEQFF	TGTGCCAGCAGCCTGGGACTAGCGGGATACTACAATGAGCAGTTCTTC
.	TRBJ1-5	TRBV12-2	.	CASRLALGGAGQPQHF	TGTGCAAGTCGCTTAGCCCTAGGCGGGGCAGGTCAGCCCCAGCATTTT
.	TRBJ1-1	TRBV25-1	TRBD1	CASSGNTGGTEAFF	TGTGCCAGCAGTGGAAACACAGGGGGCACTGAAGCTTTCTTT
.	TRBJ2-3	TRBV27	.	CASSLWQGIADTQYF	TGTGCCAGCAGTTTATGGCAGGGGATCGCAGATACGCAGTATTTT